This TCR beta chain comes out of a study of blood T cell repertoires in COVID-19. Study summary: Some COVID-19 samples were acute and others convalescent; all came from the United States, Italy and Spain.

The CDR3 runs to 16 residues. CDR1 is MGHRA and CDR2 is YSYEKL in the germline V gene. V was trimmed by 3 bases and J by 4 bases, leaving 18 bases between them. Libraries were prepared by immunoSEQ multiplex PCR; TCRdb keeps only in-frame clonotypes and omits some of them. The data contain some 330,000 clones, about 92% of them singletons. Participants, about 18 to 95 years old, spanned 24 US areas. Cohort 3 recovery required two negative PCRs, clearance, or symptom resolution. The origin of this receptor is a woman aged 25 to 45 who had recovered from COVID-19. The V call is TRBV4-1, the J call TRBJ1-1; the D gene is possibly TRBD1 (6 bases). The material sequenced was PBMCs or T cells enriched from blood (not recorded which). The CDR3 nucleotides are TGCGCCAGCAGCCATGGTGCCGGACGGGGGGCCACTGAAGCTTTCTTT. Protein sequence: CASSHGAGRGATEAFF.